These 32 T cell receptor beta chains originate from one sample sequenced in a study of T cell responses to AZD1222 COVID-19 vaccine. Only in-frame clones appear in the TCRdb table, and some are missing; sequencing was by immunoSEQ multiplex PCR. Of 100,000 to 120,000 clones in the sample, 94% were seen once. Sequenced material: peripheral blood, taken 28 days after the second AZD1222 dose. All receptors come from an adult who received the AZD1222 COVID-19 vaccine.

This sequence joins TRBV6-5 and TRBJ1-1; D is undetermined. V lost 4 bases, J lost 3 bases, and 12 bases lay in between. The germline V gene has CDR1 MNHEY and CDR2 SVGAGI. The CDR3 has 14 amino acids. CDR3 sequence reads: CASSFDGWDTEAFF. The CDR3, as DNA: TGTGCCAGCAGTTTCGACGGGTGGGACACTGAAGCTTTCTTT.

The chain carries TRBV15 and TRBJ2-7, with D perhaps TRBD1 (5 bases). The CDR3 extends over 16 amino acids. CDR1 is LNHNV and CDR2 is YYDKDF in the germline V gene (reference sequence). Trimming removed 1 base from V and 3 bases from J, with 16 bases in between. The CDR3 DNA follows: TGTGCCACCAGCAGAGCCCTCGGTCAGGGCAACTACGAGCAGTACTTC. Its protein is CATSRALGQGNYEQYF.

This clone was recorded only once. V and J are TRBV28 and TRBJ2-1; no clear D. V was trimmed by 11 bases and J by 5 bases, leaving 16 bases between them. The CDR3 contains 13 residues. Looked up from germline, CDR1 is MDHEN and CDR2 is SYDVKM. This CDR3 is CACSTEVNNEQFF. The CDR3 nucleotides read TGTGCCTGCTCAACAGAAGTAAACAATGAGCAGTTCTTC.

V gene TRBV7-8 combines with J gene TRBJ1-6; weak D call: TRBD1 (5 bases). Germline CDR1 reads SGHVS; CDR2 reads FQNEAQ. The CDR3 spans 16 residues. V lost 2 bases and J 7 bases, leaving 15 bases between the germline ends. CDR3 sequence: CASSLSAGMANSPLHF. The DNA for the CDR3 is TGTGCCAGCAGCTTATCGGCAGGGATGGCAAATTCACCCCTCCACTTT.

J is TRBJ1-4 and V is TRBV7-9, with 11 bases identical to TRBD1. CDR1 and CDR2 from the germline V gene are SEHNR and FQNEAQ (reference sequence). This CDR3 spans 16 amino acids. J was trimmed by 7 bases and V by 5 bases; bases with no gene match: 9. In DNA, the CDR3 is TGTGCCAGCAGCGGGCGGACGGGACAGGGGGGTGAAAAACTGTTTTTT. Its translation: CASSGRTGQGGEKLFF.

V gene TRBV5-1 combines with J gene TRBJ2-1; TRBD2 is a possible D gene (6 bases). Germline assignment: CDR1 SGHRS and CDR2 YFSETQ. V gave up 7 bases and J gave up 8 bases, with 16 bases separating them. This CDR3 spans 13 amino acids. The DNA of the CDR3 is TGCGCCAGCCGCCGCCGCGGGGCGGATGAGCAGTTCTTC. It is translated as CASRRRGADEQFF.

The chain carries TRBV7-2 and TRBJ2-3; D ambiguous. Trimming took 5 bases from V and 4 from J, leaving 13 bases between them. The V gene's germline CDR1 is SGHTA and CDR2 FQGNSA. The CDR3 contains 14 residues. CDR3 coding DNA: TGTGCCAGCAGCCTCAAAACGGGCCCAGATACGCAGTATTTT. Translation: CASSLKTGPDTQYF.

V is TRBV9 and J is TRBJ2-5, with 10 bases lining up with TRBD2. The junction had 8 bases not matched to a gene; V was cut back by 2 bases and J by 1 base. The germline gives CDR1 SGDLS, CDR2 YYNGEE. The CDR3 is 17 amino acids. In nucleotides, the CDR3 is TGTGCCAGCAGCGTGAGTTTTAGCGGGAGGCCCCAAGAGACCCAGTACTTC. This gives the protein CASSVSFSGRPQETQYF.

CDR3 region: CASSLTWGAEAFF. The CDR3 DNA reads TGTGCCAGTAGCCTAACGTGGGGGGCGGAAGCTTTCTTT. This chain links TRBV19 with TRBJ1-1; the D gene is possibly TRBD1 (6 bases). The CDR3 loop spans 13 amino acids. The V gene lost 6 bases and the J gene lost 8 bases, with 16 bases spanning the gap. Germline V gene sequence: CDR1 LNHDA, CDR2 SQIVND (reference sequence).

This clone was found a few times. J is TRBJ2-7 and V is TRBV18, with TRBD1 matching 9 bases. V was clipped by 3 bases and J by 3 bases; unmatched bases: 3. The CDR3 sequence is 14 residues long. CDR1 KGHSH and CDR2 LQKENI come from the germline V gene. CDR3 sequence (DNA): TGTGCCAGCTCACCCCGACAGGGGGTCTACGAGCAGTACTTC. It encodes CASSPRQGVYEQYF.

V gene TRBV29-1 combines with J gene TRBJ1-2, with a possible D match to TRBD1 (5 bases). The germline V gene has CDR1 SQVTM and CDR2 ANQGSEA. The CDR3 sequence is 11 residues long. V shed 4 bases and J shed 4 bases, with 7 bases lying between them. The CDR3 is CSVATAYGYTF. The CDR3 DNA is TGCAGCGTTGCGACAGCCTATGGCTACACCTTC.

This clone was recorded once. The chain couples TRBV7-9 to TRBJ1-2, with D possibly matching TRBD1 (6 bases). Germline assignment: CDR1 SEHNR and CDR2 FQNEAQ (reference sequence). The CDR3 spans 14 residues. Deletions cut 2 bases from V and 4 bases from J, with 11 bases between. CDR3 residues: CASSLLQGPYGYTF. The CDR3, as DNA: TGTGCCAGCAGCTTACTACAGGGACCCTATGGCTACACCTTC.

V is TRBV5-1 and J is TRBJ2-3; 8 bases fit TRBD1. The germline gives CDR1 SGHRS, CDR2 YFSETQ. V lost 3 bases and J lost 5; bases outside the gene matches: 11. This CDR3 spans 16 amino acids. The CDR3 region has the DNA TGCGCCAGCAGCTGGGGGAGGCAGGGGGCGAGAGATACGCAGTATTTT. Its translation: CASSWGRQGARDTQYF.

V usage is TRBV27 and J usage is TRBJ1-1; 7 nucleotides line up with TRBD1. The CDR3 contains 15 residues. CDR1 and CDR2 from the germline V gene are MNHEY and SMNVEV (reference sequence). Trimming took 4 bases from V and 4 from J; bases not matched to a gene: 9. DNA of the CDR3: TGTGCCAGCAGTTCCCTAGACAGGGCTGGCACTGAAGCTTTCTTT. It is translated as CASSSLDRAGTEAFF.

This sequence joins TRBV2 and TRBJ1-5; a weak D match, TRBD1 (5 bases). CDR1 SNHLY and CDR2 FYNNEI come from the germline V gene. The CDR3 is 15 amino acids. The V gene lost 6 bases and the J gene lost 5 bases, with 17 bases spanning the gap. The CDR3 nucleotides are TGTGCCAGCAGCGGGATGGGGGGACCATATCAGCCCCAGCATTTT. Its protein product is CASSGMGGPYQPQHF.

V is TRBV7-9 and J is TRBJ2-1; TRBD1 matches at 10 bases. V was clipped by 5 bases and J by 4 bases; unmatched bases: 5. The CDR3 sequence is 15 residues long. Germline CDR1 SEHNR, CDR2 FQNEAQ (reference sequence). The CDR3 is CASSPDRGLYNEQFF. CDR3 DNA sequence: TGTGCCAGCAGCCCAGACAGGGGGCTTTACAATGAGCAGTTCTTC.

J is TRBJ1-1 and V is TRBV7-6, with D unresolved. V lost 2 bases, J lost 7 bases, and 11 bases lay in between. In germline, CDR1 is SGHVS, CDR2 FNYEAQ. CDR3 length: 13 amino acids. DNA for the CDR3: TGTGCCAGCAGCTTAAGTCGGCTCGGTGAAGCTTTCTTT. Its protein product is CASSLSRLGEAFF.

V gene TRBV19 combines with J gene TRBJ1-6; TRBD1 is a possible D gene (5 bases). Trimming left V 6 bases short and J 5 bases short, with 20 bases between. CDR1 is LNHDA and CDR2 is SQIVND in the germline V gene (reference sequence). The CDR3 extends over 17 amino acids. CDR3 nucleotides: TGTGCCAGTAGACTCCAGGACGGGGGAATGGATAATTCACCCCTCCACTTT. It yields the protein CASRLQDGGMDNSPLHF.

V gene TRBV19 combines with J gene TRBJ2-3, with 10 bases aligning to TRBD2. V lost 5 bases, J lost 8 bases, and 7 bases stayed unmatched. Germline values: CDR1 LNHDA, CDR2 SQIVND (reference sequence). CDR3 length: 14 amino acids. CDR3 in amino acids: CASSFLAGDGTQYF. The CDR3, as DNA: TGTGCCAGTAGTTTCCTAGCGGGAGATGGTACGCAGTATTTT.

The V call is TRBV10-1, the J call TRBJ2-7, with no clear D. With 4 bases removed from V and 10 bases from J, the gap between germline ends came to 14 bases. CDR3 length: 12 amino acids. Germline V gene sequence: CDR1 WNHNN, CDR2 SYGVQD (reference sequence). The CDR3 DNA is TGCGCCAGCAGTGGTCGGGTGGGTACCCAGTACTTC. Its translation: CASSGRVGTQYF.

The J gene is TRBJ2-5, the V gene TRBV5-1, with 8 positions matching TRBD1. This CDR3 region has 13 residues. The germline V gene has CDR1 SGHRS and CDR2 YFSETQ. V trimming: 4 bases; J trimming: 3 bases; junction bases outside the gene matches: 2. CDR3 residues: CASSPTGEETQYF. The CDR3 DNA reads as TGCGCCAGCAGCCCGACAGGGGAAGAGACCCAGTACTTC.

The rearrangement links TRBV27 to TRBJ2-3; 11 bases agree with TRBD2. With V trimmed by 5 bases and J by 5 bases, 3 bases remained unmatched. The CDR3 loop spans 14 amino acids. Per germline, CDR1 MNHEY and CDR2 SMNVEV (reference sequence). The CDR3 protein is CASSTLAGEDTQYF. DNA of the CDR3: TGTGCCAGCAGTACACTAGCGGGAGAAGATACGCAGTATTTT.

The chain employs TRBV27 and TRBJ1-1, with D unclear. CDR1 and CDR2 (germline): MNHEY, SMNVEV (reference sequence). This CDR3 contains 13 residues. The V end lost 5 bases, the J end lost 6 bases, and 13 bases lay between the germline ends. The CDR3 DNA reads as TGTGCCAGCAGTCTCCATGAGCGGGCTGAAGCTTTCTTT. It codes for CASSLHERAEAFF.

The chain uses TRBV23-1 and TRBJ2-5; weak D call: TRBD1 (5 bases). TRBV23-1 is marked as an open reading frame, function uncertain. The CDR3 runs 16 residues. With 2 bases removed from V and 5 bases from J, the gap between germline ends came to 18 bases. The CDR3 sequence: CASSQVGAAKAETQYF. The CDR3 DNA sequence: TGCGCCAGCAGTCAAGTTGGGGCAGCGAAAGCGGAGACCCAGTACTTC.

This clone was observed a single time. The rearrangement joins TRBV12-5 to TRBJ1-5; D is perhaps TRBD1 (5 bases). Germline CDR1 LGHNT, CDR2 FRNRAP. This CDR3 has 21 residues. The V and J ends lost 0 bases and 0 bases respectively, with 24 bases between them. The CDR3 is CASGLVLYLDTKFYSNQPQHF. CDR3 DNA: TGTGCTAGTGGTTTGGTACTTTATCTGGACACTAAATTTTATAGCAATCAGCCCCAGCATTTT.

The chain links TRBV19 to TRBJ1-1; 9 nucleotides align to TRBD1. Germline trimming cut 9 bases from V and 4 bases from J; bases unmatched to any gene: 9. The germline V gene has CDR1 LNHDA and CDR2 SQIVND (reference sequence). CDR3 size: 14 residues. This CDR3 reads CASRDRVSGTEAFF. For the CDR3, the DNA is TGTGCCAGCCGGGACAGGGTATCGGGCACTGAAGCTTTCTTT.

V is TRBV19 and J is TRBJ1-5; D may be TRBD1 (6 bases). This CDR3 comprises 15 residues. From germline, CDR1 is LNHDA and CDR2 SQIVND (reference sequence). Trimming cost V 5 bases and J 3 bases, with 14 bases left between them. CDR3 nucleotide sequence: TGTGCCAGTAGTCCCGGGGACATTTACAATCAGCCCCAGCATTTT. Protein: CASSPGDIYNQPQHF.

The chain links TRBV2 to TRBJ2-1, with 12 bases fitting TRBD1. After removal of 7 bases from V and 5 bases from J, the junction contained 9 bases not matched to a gene. Germline CDR1 and CDR2: SNHLY and FYNNEI. CDR3 length: 16 residues. DNA of the CDR3: TGTGCCAGCAAGGGACAGGGGGCTTCAACTAACAATGAGCAGTTCTTC. It is translated as CASKGQGASTNNEQFF.

The chain carries TRBV5-1 and TRBJ2-7; 8 bases line up with TRBD1. V shed 2 bases, J shed 1 base, and the junction held 5 bases outside the gene matches. From germline, CDR1 is SGHRS and CDR2 YFSETQ. CDR3 length: 15 amino acids. The CDR3 protein is CASSFPGTGSYEQYF. The CDR3 nucleotides read TGCGCCAGCAGCTTTCCCGGGACAGGATCCTACGAGCAGTACTTC.

The chain couples TRBV19 to TRBJ1-5, with D unclear. V was shortened by 3 bases and J by 2 bases, with 8 bases between the two germline ends. This CDR3 is built from 14 residues. Looked up from germline, CDR1 is LNHDA and CDR2 is SQIVND (reference sequence). DNA of the CDR3: TGTGCCAGTAGTATTTTCCAGGGCAATCAGCCCCAGCATTTT. Translated: CASSIFQGNQPQHF.

The chain links TRBV19 to TRBJ1-6; 8 bases align to TRBD1. The CDR3 contains 14 residues. Germline V gene data show CDR1 as LNHDA and CDR2 as SQIVND (reference sequence). V was clipped by 0 bases and J by 16 bases; unmatched bases: 8. The DNA for the CDR3 is TGTGCCAGTAGTATAGAGCCCGGACAGGGTGGACTCCACTTT. This translates into CASSIEPGQGGLHF.

Only one count was recorded for this clone. The chain is built from TRBV6-2 or TRBV6-3 and TRBJ2-4; D is tentatively TRBD1 or TRBD2 (6 bases each). The germline CDR1 and CDR2 sequences are MNHEY and SVGEGT. The CDR3 spans 17 residues. V lost 6 bases and J lost 1, with 19 bases in between. The CDR3 DNA is TGTGCCAGCAGCCTATTCTCCCCGGGGGCGGCCAAAAACATTCAGTACTTC. Amino acid sequence: CASSLFSPGAAKNIQYF.